This TCR beta chain was observed in a study of blood T cell repertoires in COVID-19. Trimming took off 3 bases at V and 4 bases at J, with 16 bases between the two ends. There are 16 residues in the CDR3. Germline assignment: CDR1 SNHLY and CDR2 FYNNEI. This clone has a handful of counts. TCRdb's copy holds only in-frame clones and misses some; the assay was immunoSEQ multiplex PCR. The sample has approximately 280,000 clones; about nine tenths are singletons. The chain recombines TRBV2 with TRBJ2-1, with a possible D match to TRBD2 (6 bases). Input material: peripheral blood. This clonotype was sampled from a woman aged 55-69 years with acute or convalescent COVID-19. The CDR3 region has the DNA TGTGCCAGCAGTGACCAGCGGGTCGCGAGTTACAATGAGCAGTTCTTC. This translates into CASSDQRVASYNEQFF. The variable domain in full, completed from reference TRBV2 and TRBJ2-1, reads EPEVTQTPSHQVTQMGQEVILRCVPISNHLYFYWYRQILGQKVEFLVSFYNNEISEKSEIFDDQFSVERPDGSNFTLKIRSTKLEDSAMYFCASSDQRVASYNEQFFGPGTRLTVL.